Shown below are 11 T cell receptor beta chains from a single sample sequenced in a study of naive and memory T cell subsets. Two oligonucleotides, mixed equimolar, formed the beta constant-region primer covering TRBC1 and TRBC2. TCRdb fed the UMI-ligation and nested PCR reads into MiXCR, producing one record per CDR3 protein. This table has 37,000 or so distinct CDR3 sequences, about an eighth appearing once. The specimen sequenced was effector memory CD4+ T cells from blood. The subset: effector memory, CD45RA- CD27-. Source of these receptors: a human donor in good health.

J is TRBJ2-3 and V is TRBV3-1; 8 bases are shared with TRBD1. Germline CDR1 and CDR2: LGHDT and YNNKEL (reference sequence). This CDR3 has 13 amino acids. J gave up 1 base and V 7 bases, and 1 base lay outside the gene matches. CDR3 bases: TGTGCCAGCACGACAGGGGGCACAGATACGCAGTATTTT. It translates to CASTTGGTDTQYF.

There are a few counts of this clonotype. The chain has TRBV7-2 and TRBJ2-2, with TRBD1 matching 10 bases. J was trimmed by 3 bases and V by 5 bases; bases with no gene match: 3. Germline V gives CDR1 SGHTA, CDR2 FQGNSA. This CDR3 contains 15 residues. In DNA, the CDR3 is TGTGCCAGCAGCACCGGGACAGGGGACACCGGGGAGCTGTTTTTT. Its translation: CASSTGTGDTGELFF.

The chain links TRBV18 to TRBJ2-7, with 7 nucleotides matching TRBD1. CDR1 KGHSH and CDR2 LQKENI come from the germline V gene. The CDR3 loop spans 19 amino acids. The trim removed 3 bases at V and 3 bases at J, leaving 20 bases unmatched. The CDR3 nucleotides are TGTGCCAGCTCACCGGGTAAGAACTCAGGAGACAGGGTAATCTACGAGCAGTACTTC. Protein: CASSPGKNSGDRVIYEQYF.

The rearrangement joins TRBV11-2 to TRBJ2-1; D is unresolved. Germline V gives CDR1 SGHAT, CDR2 FQNNGV. V lost 5 bases and J 9 bases, leaving 17 bases between the germline ends. CDR3 length equals 14 residues. The CDR3 reads CASSPRDFKGEQFF. The CDR3 DNA reads TGTGCCAGCAGCCCAAGGGATTTTAAAGGTGAGCAGTTCTTC.

This clonotype was seen repeatedly, ten times or more. The chain employs TRBV20-1 and TRBJ2-3; 9 nucleotides line up with TRBD2. Germline V lookup: CDR1 DFQATT, CDR2 SNEGSKA (reference sequence). The CDR3 contains 20 residues. Losses at the gene ends were 1 base for V and 2 bases for J; bases not matched to a gene: 19. The CDR3 is CSARGVVGSGSLSDTDTQYF. CDR3 nucleotide sequence: TGCAGTGCTAGAGGGGTCGTGGGTAGCGGGAGCCTTTCAGACACAGATACGCAGTATTTT.

The chain uses TRBV7-9 and TRBJ2-1; 8 positions match TRBD2. The CDR3 is 16 residues long. The trim removed 0 bases at V and 3 bases at J, leaving 4 bases unmatched. Germline CDR1 and CDR2: SEHNR and FQNEAQ (reference sequence). This chain's CDR3 is CASSLAGRVIYNEQFF. The CDR3 region has the DNA TGTGCCAGCAGCTTAGCCGGGAGGGTTATCTACAATGAGCAGTTCTTC.

This clonotype has ten or more counts. The CDR3 reads CASSRGTKQYF. DNA of the CDR3: TGTGCCAGCAGCCGCGGGACAAAGCAGTACTTC. The V call is TRBV14, the J call TRBJ2-7; D assignment may be TRBD1 or TRBD2 (6 bases each). Germline-derived CDR1 and CDR2 are SGHDN and FVKESK. The CDR3 runs to 11 residues. V was pared by 4 bases and J by 8 bases, with 9 bases between.

The rearrangement uses TRBV7-8 and TRBJ2-2, with TRBD2 matching 7 bases. The junction had 6 bases not matched to a gene; V was cut back by 6 bases and J by 2 bases. Germline CDR1 and CDR2: SGHVS and FQNEAQ. This CDR3 has 15 amino acids. In DNA, the CDR3 is TGTGCCAGCAGTCGGGGAGGGATTAACACCGGGGAGCTGTTTTTT. Its protein product is CASSRGGINTGELFF.

The rearrangement joins TRBV4-3 to TRBJ1-5; D possibly corresponds to TRBD1 (5 bases). V lost 1 base and J 1 base, leaving 14 bases between the germline ends. Germline values: CDR1 LGHNA, CDR2 YSLEER. The CDR3 spans 17 residues. CDR3 protein: CASSQVVGTESNQPQHF. CDR3 nucleotides: TGCGCCAGCAGCCAAGTCGTTGGGACGGAGAGCAATCAGCCCCAGCATTTT.

V usage is TRBV28 and J usage is TRBJ1-5; TRBD1 matches 8 bases. Trimming removed 6 bases from V and 2 bases from J; junction bases left unmatched: 9. This CDR3 is built from 16 residues. CDR1 and CDR2 from the germline V gene are MDHEN and SYDVKM. The CDR3 sequence: CASRASGTGGNQPQHF. In DNA form, the CDR3 reads TGTGCCAGCAGAGCCTCCGGGACAGGCGGCAATCAGCCCCAGCATTTT.

V gene TRBV3-1 combines with J gene TRBJ2-1; unclear D gene. The CDR3 extends over 14 amino acids. CDR1 is LGHDT and CDR2 is YNNKEL in the germline V gene (reference sequence). The ends were cut back, 4 bases at V and 4 bases at J, with 11 bases in the middle. CDR3 sequence: CASSLVEGYNEQFF. The CDR3 DNA sequence: TGTGCCAGCAGCCTTGTTGAAGGATACAATGAGCAGTTCTTC.